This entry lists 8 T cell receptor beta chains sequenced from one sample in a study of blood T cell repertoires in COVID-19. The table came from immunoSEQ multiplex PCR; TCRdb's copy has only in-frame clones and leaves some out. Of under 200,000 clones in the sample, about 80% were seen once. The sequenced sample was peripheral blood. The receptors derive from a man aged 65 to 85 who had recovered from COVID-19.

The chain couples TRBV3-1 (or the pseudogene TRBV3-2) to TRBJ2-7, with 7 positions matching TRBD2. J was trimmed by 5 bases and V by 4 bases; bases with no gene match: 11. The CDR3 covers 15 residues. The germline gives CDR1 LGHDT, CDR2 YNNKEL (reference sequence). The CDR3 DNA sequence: TGTGCCAGCAGCCCCGGACTAGATAGGTCCCACGAGCAGTACTTC. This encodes CASSPGLDRSHEQYF.

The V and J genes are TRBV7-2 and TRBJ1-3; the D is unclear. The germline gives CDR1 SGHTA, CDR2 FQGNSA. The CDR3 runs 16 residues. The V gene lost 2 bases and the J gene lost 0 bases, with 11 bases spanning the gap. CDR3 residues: CASSLSEALSGNTIYF. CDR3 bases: TGTGCCAGCAGCTTATCGGAGGCCCTCTCTGGAAACACCATATATTTT.

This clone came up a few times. The CDR3 here is CASSPRLAGDGEQFF. CDR3 coding DNA: TGTGCCAGCAGCCCCAGACTAGCGGGAGATGGTGAGCAGTTCTTC. The chain links TRBV7-3 to TRBJ2-1, with 12 bases matching TRBD2. Germline-derived CDR1 and CDR2 are SGHTA and FQGTGA. CDR3 length: 15 amino acids. V shed 5 bases, J shed 9 bases, and the junction held 8 bases outside the gene matches.

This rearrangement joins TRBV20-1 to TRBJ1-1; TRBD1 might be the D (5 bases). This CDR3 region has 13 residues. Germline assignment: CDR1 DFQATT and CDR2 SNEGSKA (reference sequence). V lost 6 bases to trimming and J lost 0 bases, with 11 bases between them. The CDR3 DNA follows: TGCAGTGCCAGTGGGACTGTGAACACTGAAGCTTTCTTT. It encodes CSASGTVNTEAFF.

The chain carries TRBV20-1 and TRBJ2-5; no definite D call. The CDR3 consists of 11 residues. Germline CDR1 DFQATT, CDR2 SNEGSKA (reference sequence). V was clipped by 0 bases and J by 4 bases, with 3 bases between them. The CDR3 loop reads CSARDRETQYF. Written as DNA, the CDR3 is TGCAGTGCTAGAGATCGAGAGACCCAGTACTTC.

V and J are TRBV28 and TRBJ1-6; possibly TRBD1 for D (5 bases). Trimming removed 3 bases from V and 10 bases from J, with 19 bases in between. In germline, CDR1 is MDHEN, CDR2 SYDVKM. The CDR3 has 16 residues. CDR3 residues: CASSFGGGTAHSPLHF. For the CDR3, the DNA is TGTGCCAGCAGTTTCGGGGGGGGAACCGCGCACTCACCCCTCCACTTT. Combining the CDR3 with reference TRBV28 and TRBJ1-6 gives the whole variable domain DVKVTQSSRYLVKRTGEKVFLECVQDMDHENMFWYRQDPGLGLRLIYFSYDVKMKEKGDIPEGYSVSREKKERFSLILESASTNQTSMYLCASSFGGGTAHSPLHFGNGTRLTVT.

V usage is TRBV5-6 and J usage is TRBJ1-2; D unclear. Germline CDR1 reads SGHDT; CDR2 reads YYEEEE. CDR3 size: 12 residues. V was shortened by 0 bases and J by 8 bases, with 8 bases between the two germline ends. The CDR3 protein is CASSLVRAGYTF. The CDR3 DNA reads TGTGCCAGCAGCTTGGTGAGAGCCGGCTACACCTTC.

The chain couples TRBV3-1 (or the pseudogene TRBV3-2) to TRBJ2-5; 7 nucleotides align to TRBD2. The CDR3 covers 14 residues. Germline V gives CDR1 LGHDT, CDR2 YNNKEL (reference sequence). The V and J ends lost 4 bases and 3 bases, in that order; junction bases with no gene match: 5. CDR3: CASSPGTTKETQYF. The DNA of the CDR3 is TGTGCCAGCAGCCCCGGGACTACCAAAGAGACCCAGTACTTC.